This T cell receptor beta chain emerged from a study of T-cell reconstitution after alpha-beta-depleted transplantation in children. Study findings and constraints: T-cell numbers and diversity, one year after transplant, stemmed largely from T cells that were newly produced. Alpha-beta T cells present about two months after transplant were reported to originate from several hundred expanded graft clones.

The germline V gene encodes CDR1 SGHAT and CDR2 FQDESV (reference sequence). This CDR3 spans 15 amino acids. Trimming took 5 bases from V and 0 from J, leaving 12 bases between them. On this clonotype itself: Antigen unknown.

Unique molecular identifiers were used in preparing the TCRbeta library. MiXCR, applied by TCRdb to the PCR reads, yields one record per CDR3 protein. The sample includes 6,500 or so distinct CDR3 sequences, over 8.5% of them seen just once. The starting material was PBMCs, mostly from graft donor cells, obtained 180 days after TCRalphabeta/CD19-depleted stem cell transplant. J is TRBJ2-3 and V is TRBV11-1, with D possibly being TRBD2 (6 bases). This sequence was found in a child under two years old who had a stem cell transplant for acute myeloid leukemia, so the T cells may come from the graft donor. This CDR3 reads CASSREPSSTDTQYF. DNA for the CDR3: TGTGCCAGCAGCCGGGAGCCATCTAGCACAGATACGCAGTATTTT. Complete variable domain (other parts from reference TRBV11-1 and TRBJ2-3): EAEVAQSPRYKITEKSQAVAFWCDPISGHATLYWYRQILGQGPELLVQFQDESVVDDSQLPKDRFSAERLKGVDSTLKIQPAELGDSAMYLCASSREPSSTDTQYFGPGTRLTVL.